This T cell receptor (beta chain) was sequenced during a study of T cells in Graves' hyperthyroidism and ophthalmopathy. Amplified TCR beta CDR3 regions came from RNA transcripts. HTBI primers were used for first-round RT-PCR of the TCR CDR3. In TCRdb, the multiplex PCR reads were re-called with MiXCR into one record per CDR3 protein. Of a few hundred thousand distinct CDR3 sequences listed, 14% are singletons. The ends were cut back, 7 bases at V and 0 bases at J, with 12 bases in the middle. This CDR3 region has 14 residues. Germline V gives CDR1 DFQATT, CDR2 SNEGSKA (reference sequence). Thyroid ultrasound and orbital computed tomography, with clinical symptoms and serum thyroxine and TRAb, informed diagnoses.

The rearrangement uses TRBV20-1 and TRBJ1-4, with D hard to call. The sequenced material came from blood. The clonotype comes from a young woman with Graves' hyperthyroidism that later progressed to Graves' ophthalmopathy. The CDR3 spells CSVSPGATNEKLFF. In DNA form, the CDR3 reads TGCAGTGTTTCCCCGGGTGCAACTAATGAAAAACTGTTTTTT.